The 16 T cell receptor beta chains below were found in one sample sequenced in a study of T-cell memory formation after mild COVID-19. TCRdb called the 5' RACE reads again in MiXCR, with one record for every CDR3 protein. In the table there are some 300,000 distinct CDR3 sequences, roughly a fifth of which are singletons. Sequenced material: PBMCs or a T cell subset sorted from them (not recorded which). The receptors were gathered from a man aged 18-30 years who had mild COVID-19 (a few samples of this study predate the infection). Cell type and time point are not known.

This clonotype was counted at least ten times. This chain links TRBV5-1 with TRBJ2-7, with 8 bases identical to TRBD1. V lost 0 bases and J lost 3; bases outside the gene matches: 5. Germline loops: CDR1 SGHRS, CDR2 YFSETQ. The CDR3 length is 15 residues. CDR3 protein: CASSLEGQGIYEQYF. CDR3 bases: TGCGCCAGCAGCTTGGAAGGACAGGGTATCTACGAGCAGTACTTC.

This clonotype has more than one count but fewer than ten. The CDR3 DNA reads TGTGCCAGCAGAGGCAGTGACATGAACACTGAAGCTTTCTTT. Translated: CASRGSDMNTEAFF. The chain couples TRBV2 to TRBJ1-1; D uncertain. CDR1 is SNHLY, CDR2 FYNNEI, per germline. The CDR3 consists of 14 residues. V lost 6 bases to trimming and J lost 0 bases, with 11 bases between them.

The V call is TRBV6-5, the J call TRBJ2-1; D is possibly TRBD2 (6 bases). Germline V CDR1 and CDR2: MNHEY, SVGAGI. The CDR3 has 16 residues. V was trimmed by 0 bases and J by 2 bases, leaving 11 bases between them. The CDR3 sequence is CASSYSWRGAYNEQFF. The DNA of the CDR3 is TGTGCCAGCAGTTACTCATGGCGGGGAGCCTACAATGAGCAGTTCTTC.

This clonotype has at least ten counts. The CDR3 sequence is CSAGYTEAFF. The CDR3 DNA reads as TGCAGTGCAGGGTACACTGAAGCTTTCTTT. The chain combines TRBV20-1 with TRBJ1-1; D gene ambiguous. This CDR3 spans 10 amino acids. V lost 6 bases and J lost 3, with 5 bases in between. Germline values: CDR1 DFQATT, CDR2 SNEGSKA (reference sequence).

There are a few counts of this clonotype. This rearrangement joins TRBV29-1 to TRBJ2-3; 7 positions match TRBD1. The CDR3 length is 12 residues. The germline V gene encodes CDR1 SQVTM and CDR2 ANQGSEA. J gave up 5 bases and V 8 bases, and 7 bases lay outside the gene matches. The CDR3 DNA sequence: TGCAGCACGGGACAGCCGGGAGATACGCAGTATTTT. This codes for CSTGQPGDTQYF.

V usage is TRBV6-5 and J usage is TRBJ1-2; D ambiguous. CDR3 length: 16 residues. Trimming took off 5 bases at V and 3 bases at J, with 19 bases between the two ends. Looked up from germline, CDR1 is MNHEY and CDR2 is SVGAGI. CDR3 region: CASSLEGRDIHYGYTF. The CDR3 nucleotides are TGTGCCAGCAGTCTCGAAGGGAGAGACATCCACTATGGCTACACCTTC.

CDR3 in DNA: TGTGCCAGCAGCTCCCTGGGACAGCGATACTATGGCTACACCTTC. It is translated as CASSSLGQRYYGYTF. The chain joins TRBV7-9 to TRBJ1-2, with TRBD1 matching over 7 bases. The CDR3 is 15 amino acids. J gave up 3 bases and V 4 bases, and 8 bases lay outside the gene matches. CDR1 and CDR2 from the germline V gene are SEHNR and FQNEAQ (reference sequence).

The rearrangement joins TRBV5-1 to TRBJ2-7; D gene ambiguous. The CDR3 runs 15 residues. Germline CDR1 reads SGHRS; CDR2 reads YFSETQ. V shed 2 bases and J shed 5 bases, with 17 bases lying between them. The CDR3: CASSLQDPRRDEQYF. The CDR3, as DNA: TGCGCCAGCAGCTTACAAGACCCGCGGCGTGACGAGCAGTACTTC.

This chain connects TRBV20-1 to TRBJ1-4, with TRBD1 matching 7 bases. Trimming at V came to 7 bases and at J to 5 bases, leaving 4 bases not matched to a gene. Per the germline V gene, CDR1 is DFQATT and CDR2 is SNEGSKA (reference sequence). There are 12 residues in the CDR3. CDR3 loop: CSGTGPNEKLFF. CDR3 nucleotides: TGCAGTGGGACAGGCCCCAATGAAAAACTGTTTTTT.

V is TRBV6-6 and J is TRBJ2-2; D gene ambiguous. This CDR3 contains 14 residues. Trimming took 9 bases from V and 1 from J, leaving 12 bases between them. Germline V CDR1 and CDR2: MNHNY, SVGAGI (reference sequence). The CDR3 protein is CASRWQQNTGELFF. DNA for the CDR3: TGTGCCAGTCGTTGGCAACAGAACACCGGGGAGCTGTTTTTT.

The rearrangement links TRBV7-2 to TRBJ2-3; 7 bases map to TRBD2. The germline V gene encodes CDR1 SGHTA and CDR2 FQGNSA. V lost 5 bases, J lost 2 bases, and 4 bases stayed unmatched. There are 14 residues in the CDR3. The CDR3 DNA is TGTGCCAGCAGCCCAGGACTAGACACAGATACGCAGTATTTT. As protein: CASSPGLDTDTQYF.

The V call is TRBV7-6, the J call TRBJ2-5; tentative D call: TRBD2 (6 bases). The CDR3 has 15 residues. V shed 0 bases and J shed 7 bases, with 15 bases lying between them. From germline, CDR1 is SGHVS and CDR2 FNYEAQ. CDR3 in amino acids: CASSLAGDSPGTQYF. DNA for the CDR3: TGTGCCAGCAGCTTAGCGGGGGACTCCCCTGGGACCCAGTACTTC.

The CDR3 DNA reads TGTGCCAGCAGCTCGATTCGACGGACAGACTCTGGAAACACCATATATTTT. Amino acid sequence: CASSSIRRTDSGNTIYF. The chain has TRBV7-9 and TRBJ1-3; D may be TRBD1 (6 bases). V was cut by 4 bases and J by 0 bases, with 16 bases left in between. The CDR3 sequence is 17 residues long. Germline V gene sequence: CDR1 SEHNR, CDR2 FQNEAQ (reference sequence).

The V gene is TRBV7-9, the J gene TRBJ1-1, with a possible D match to TRBD1 (5 bases). The CDR3 is 14 residues long. Between the trimmed V and J ends, which lost 4 bases and 4 bases, there was a span of 13 bases. Germline values: CDR1 SEHNR, CDR2 FQNEAQ (reference sequence). CDR3 in DNA: TGTGCCAGCAGCTGGGGGGGAGGGCGCACTGAAGCTTTCTTT. Translated, it gives CASSWGGGRTEAFF.

This sequence joins TRBV2 and TRBJ2-5; 7 nucleotides align to TRBD1. With 9 bases clipped from V and 5 bases from J, the junction kept 6 bases outside the gene matches. This CDR3 region has 12 residues. Germline V lookup: CDR1 SNHLY, CDR2 FYNNEI. As DNA, the CDR3 is TGTGCCAGTGACAGGGCGCGGGAGACCCAGTACTTC. Residues: CASDRARETQYF. The whole variable domain, filled in from reference TRBV2 and TRBJ2-5, reads EPEVTQTPSHQVTQMGQEVILRCVPISNHLYFYWYRQILGQKVEFLVSFYNNEISEKSEIFDDQFSVERPDGSNFTLKIRSTKLEDSAMYFCASDRARETQYFGPGTRLLVL.

This sequence joins TRBV9 and TRBJ2-2; D perhaps matches TRBD1 (6 bases). Germline V gene data show CDR1 as SGDLS and CDR2 as YYNGEE. Trimming cost V 2 bases and J 5 bases, with 22 bases left between them. This CDR3 is 18 amino acids long. CDR3 DNA: TGTGCCAGCAGCGTTGCAACGGGGCCCCACCAGGGGACCGGGGAGCTGTTTTTT. Translated, it gives CASSVATGPHQGTGELFF.